This TCR beta chain was sequenced in a study of response to subunit inactivated influenza vaccine. This clonotype was seen only a few times. Each CDR3 protein is one row after TCRdb ran MiXCR on the RT-PCR reads. The sample has 150,000 to 200,000 distinct CDR3 sequences; approximately 12% are singletons. This CDR3 spans 17 amino acids. Germline assignment: CDR1 LGHNA and CDR2 YSLEER. Trimming shortened V by 1 base and J by 0 bases, and 13 bases separated the two germline ends. Separately, the same data were catalogued under a study of T cells expressing NK-cell markers. That report notes: Beta-chain TCR cDNA was generated via 5'RACE template switching with UMIs. Sorted CD3+CD56+NKG2C+, CD3+CD56+NKG2C- and CD3+CD56-NKG2C+ T cells supplied TCR beta repertoires. Similarly, these clonotypes led the CD3+CD56-NKG2C+ fraction as well in a handful of donors.

The gene calls are TRBV4-3 and TRBJ2-1, with D maybe TRBD2 (5 bases). The sample was CD8+ T cells sorted from PBMCs, taken about 12 days after vaccination. This TCR derives from a man aged 50-60 years who received an inactivated influenza vaccine. The CDR3 DNA reads TGCGCCAGCAGCCAAGGTATCGGGGAATCCTCCTACAATGAGCAGTTCTTC. The encoded protein is CASSQGIGESSYNEQFF.